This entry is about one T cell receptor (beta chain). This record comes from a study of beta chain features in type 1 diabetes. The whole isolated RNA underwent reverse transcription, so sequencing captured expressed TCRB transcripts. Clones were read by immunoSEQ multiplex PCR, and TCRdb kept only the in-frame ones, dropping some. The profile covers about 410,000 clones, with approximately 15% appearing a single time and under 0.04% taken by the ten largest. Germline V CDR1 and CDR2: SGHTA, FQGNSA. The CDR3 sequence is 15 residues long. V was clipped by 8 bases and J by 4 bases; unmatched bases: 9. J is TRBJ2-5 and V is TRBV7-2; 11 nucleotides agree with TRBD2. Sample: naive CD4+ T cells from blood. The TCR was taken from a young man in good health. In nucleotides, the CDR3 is TGTGCCAGCTGCTACCTAGCGGGAGGTGCAGAGACCCAGTACTTC. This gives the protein CASCYLAGGAETQYF.